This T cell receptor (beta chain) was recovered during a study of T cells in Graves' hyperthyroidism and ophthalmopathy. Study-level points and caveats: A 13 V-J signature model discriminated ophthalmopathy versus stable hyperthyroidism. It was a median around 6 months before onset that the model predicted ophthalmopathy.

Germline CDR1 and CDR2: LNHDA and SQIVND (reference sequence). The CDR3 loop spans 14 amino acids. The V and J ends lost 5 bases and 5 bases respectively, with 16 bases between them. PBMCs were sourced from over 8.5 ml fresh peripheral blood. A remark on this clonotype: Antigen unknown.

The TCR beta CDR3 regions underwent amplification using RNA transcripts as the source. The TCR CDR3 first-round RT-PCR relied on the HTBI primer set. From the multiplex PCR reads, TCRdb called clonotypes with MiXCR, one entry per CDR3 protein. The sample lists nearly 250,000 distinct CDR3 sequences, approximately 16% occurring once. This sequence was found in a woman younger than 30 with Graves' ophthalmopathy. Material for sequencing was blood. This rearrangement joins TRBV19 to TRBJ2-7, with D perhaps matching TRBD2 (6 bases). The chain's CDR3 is CASSWGLTPHEQYF. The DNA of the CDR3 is TGTGCCAGTAGTTGGGGACTTACTCCCCACGAGCAGTACTTC.